The TCR beta chain described here comes from a study of T cells in Graves' hyperthyroidism and ophthalmopathy. Points from the study as a whole: Most clonotypes expanded in thyroid above 0.001 were likewise present in blood.

This CDR3 region has 14 residues. The germline V gene has CDR1 SGHRS and CDR2 YFSETQ. J was trimmed by 6 bases and V by 4 bases; bases with no gene match: 4. Stable disease denoted Graves' hyperthyroidism without ophthalmopathy progression within 18 months. Among the patients, aged 18 to 65, hyperthyroidism was newly diagnosed and had lasted under 2 months. The source of the PBMCs was about 10 ml of fresh peripheral blood. This clonotype was detected many times. The antigen is undetermined. Researchers took RNA transcripts and amplified the TCR beta CDR3 regions from them. First-round RT-PCR targeting the TCR CDR3 was performed with the HTBI primer set. One entry per CDR3 protein, called by TCRdb with MiXCR from the multiplex PCR reads. Counted here are about 510,000 distinct CDR3 sequences, 12% to 15% occurring once; the ten biggest clones make up 14%.

The sequenced sample consisted of blood. The receptor was isolated from a woman aged 40 to 50 with Graves' hyperthyroidism. The V call is TRBV5-1, the J call TRBJ2-1; 10 positions match TRBD2. CDR3 DNA sequence: TGCGCCAGCAGCCTATGGACTAGCGGCAATGAGCAGTTCTTC. This codes for CASSLWTSGNEQFF.